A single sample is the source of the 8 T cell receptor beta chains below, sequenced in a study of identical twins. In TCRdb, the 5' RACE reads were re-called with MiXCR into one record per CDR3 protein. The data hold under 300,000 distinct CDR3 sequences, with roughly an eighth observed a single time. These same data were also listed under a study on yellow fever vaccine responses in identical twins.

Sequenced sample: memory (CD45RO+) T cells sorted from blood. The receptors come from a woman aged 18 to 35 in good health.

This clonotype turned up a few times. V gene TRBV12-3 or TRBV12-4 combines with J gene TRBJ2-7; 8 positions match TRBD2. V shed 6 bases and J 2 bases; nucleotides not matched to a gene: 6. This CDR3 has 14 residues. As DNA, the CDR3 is TGTGCCAGCAGCTCTAGCGGGCGCCCCTACGAGCAGTACTTC. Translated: CASSSSGRPYEQYF.

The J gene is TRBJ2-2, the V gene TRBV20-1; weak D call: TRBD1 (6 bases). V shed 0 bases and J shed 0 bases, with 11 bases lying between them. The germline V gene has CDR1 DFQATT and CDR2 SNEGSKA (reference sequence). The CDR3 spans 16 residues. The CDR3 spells CSARDIRGTNTGELFF. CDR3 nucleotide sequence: TGCAGTGCTAGAGATATTAGGGGGACGAACACCGGGGAGCTGTTTTTT.

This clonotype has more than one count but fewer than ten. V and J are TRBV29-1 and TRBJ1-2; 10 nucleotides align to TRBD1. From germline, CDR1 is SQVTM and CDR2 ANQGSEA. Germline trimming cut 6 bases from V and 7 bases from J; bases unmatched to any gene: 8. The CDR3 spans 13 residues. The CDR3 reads CSVRTGGIGGYTF. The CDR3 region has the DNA TGCAGCGTGCGGACAGGGGGTATTGGTGGCTACACCTTC.

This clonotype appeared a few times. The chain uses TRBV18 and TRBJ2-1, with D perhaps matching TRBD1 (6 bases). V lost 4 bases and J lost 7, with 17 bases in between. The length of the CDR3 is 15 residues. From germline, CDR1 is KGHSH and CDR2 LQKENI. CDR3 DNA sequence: TGTGCCAGCTCACTACAAGGACAGCCTCAAAATGAGCAGTTCTTC. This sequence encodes CASSLQGQPQNEQFF.

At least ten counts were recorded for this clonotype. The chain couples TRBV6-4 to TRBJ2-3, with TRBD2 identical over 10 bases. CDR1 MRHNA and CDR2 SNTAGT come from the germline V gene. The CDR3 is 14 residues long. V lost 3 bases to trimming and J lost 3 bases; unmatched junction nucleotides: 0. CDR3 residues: CASSELAGTDTQYF. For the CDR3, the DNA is TGTGCCAGCAGTGAACTAGCGGGGACAGATACGCAGTATTTT.

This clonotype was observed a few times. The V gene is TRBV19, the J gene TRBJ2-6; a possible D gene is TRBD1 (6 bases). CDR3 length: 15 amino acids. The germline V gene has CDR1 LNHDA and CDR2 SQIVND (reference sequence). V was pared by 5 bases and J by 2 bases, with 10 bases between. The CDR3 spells CASSPTGTGANVLTF. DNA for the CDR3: TGTGCCAGTAGTCCCACAGGGACTGGGGCCAACGTCCTGACTTTC. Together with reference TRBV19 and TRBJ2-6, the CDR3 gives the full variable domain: DGGITQSPKYLFRKEGQNVTLSCEQNLNHDAMYWYRQDPGQGLRLIYYSQIVNDFQKGDIAEGYSVSREKKESFPLTVTSAQKNPTAFYLCASSPTGTGANVLTFGAGSRLTVL.

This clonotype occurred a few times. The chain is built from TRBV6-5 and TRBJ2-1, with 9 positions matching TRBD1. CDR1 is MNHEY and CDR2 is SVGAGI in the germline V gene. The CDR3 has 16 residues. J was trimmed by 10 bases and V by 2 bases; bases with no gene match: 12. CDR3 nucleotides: TGTGCCAGCAGTTACCCCGGGACAGGGACGAATGGGGAGCAGTTCTTC. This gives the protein CASSYPGTGTNGEQFF.

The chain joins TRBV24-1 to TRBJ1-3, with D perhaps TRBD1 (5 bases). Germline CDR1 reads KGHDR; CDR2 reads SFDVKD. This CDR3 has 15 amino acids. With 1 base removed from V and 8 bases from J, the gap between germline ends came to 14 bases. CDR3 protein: CATSDFKGRIDTIYF. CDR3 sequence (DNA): TGTGCCACCAGTGATTTTAAGGGGCGGATTGACACCATATATTTT.